These 20 T cell receptor beta chains were all obtained from the same sample, sequenced in a study of regulatory T cells in long-lasting Graves disease. Time point meaning: newly diagnosed GD, antithyroid drugs for less than 3 months. PBMC-derived RNA was used for the TCR library. CDR3-region Arm-PCR and iRepertoire HTBI primers produced the TCR beta libraries. TCRdb reanalysed the multiplex PCR reads using MiXCR and keeps one entry per CDR3 protein. The sample lists roughly 560,000 distinct CDR3 sequences; 9.5% to 15% were seen once. The data also belong to a second study, concerning T cells in Graves' hyperthyroidism and ophthalmopathy.

The sample in question was peripheral blood mononuclear cells (PBMCs), obtained at new diagnosis, from a patient treated with antithyroid drugs. These receptor sequences come from a woman aged 30 to 39 with Graves disease.

This clonotype was observed at least ten times. The chain links TRBV20-1 to TRBJ2-1; unclear D gene. CDR3 length equals 13 residues. Germline CDR1 DFQATT, CDR2 SNEGSKA (reference sequence). The V gene lost 5 bases and the J gene lost 6 bases, with 14 bases spanning the gap. CDR3 sequence: CSAFPRVPNEQFF. The CDR3 region has the DNA TGCAGTGCTTTCCCAAGGGTCCCCAATGAGCAGTTCTTC.

A remark on this clonotype: With a much larger clone just one base away, this may be a read error. This chain links TRBV27 with TRBJ2-3, with D possibly TRBD2 on 6 matching bases. V dropped 4 bases and J dropped 3 bases, with 14 bases sitting between them. CDR1 is MNHEY, CDR2 SMNVEV, per germline (reference sequence). The CDR3 length is 15 residues. The CDR3 is CASSWAGLETDTQYF. CDR3 sequence (DNA): TGTGCCAGCAGTTGGGCGGGACTGGAGACAGATACGCAGTATTTT.

In its sample, this clonotype was seen many times. The chain is built from TRBV20-1 and TRBJ2-1; D is unresolved. Germline lookup yields CDR1 DFQATT and CDR2 SNEGSKA (reference sequence). V gave up 5 bases and J gave up 6 bases, with 14 bases separating them. The CDR3 has 13 amino acids. CDR3 protein: CSAFHTAPNEQFF. Here the CDR3 DNA reads TGCAGTGCTTTCCACACAGCCCCCAATGAGCAGTTCTTC.

Points on this clonotype: At one end the junction does not follow the germline gene, possibly because of a read error. The J gene is TRBJ1-1, the V gene TRBV11-3; 7 bases match TRBD1. CDR3 length: 14 residues. The germline gives CDR1 SGHNT, CDR2 YENEEA. Here the CDR3 reads CASSLGQGRTEASF. As DNA, the CDR3 is TGTGCCAGCAGCTTAGGACAGGGTAGGACTGAAGCTTCCTTT.

This clonotype was seen many times. The V call is TRBV29-1, the J call TRBJ2-1; perhaps TRBD1 as D (6 bases). V dropped 4 bases and J dropped 2 bases, with 18 bases sitting between them. The germline V gene encodes CDR1 SQVTM and CDR2 ANQGSEA. This CDR3 region has 16 residues. The CDR3 DNA reads TGCAGCGTTGCGGGCTTGGGACACGGTACCTACAATGAGCAGTTCTTC. Translating gives CSVAGLGHGTYNEQFF.

Ten or more counts support this clonotype. The chain links TRBV13 to TRBJ2-5, with D unresolved. Germline CDR1 is PRHDT and CDR2 is FYEKMQ (reference sequence). The CDR3 is 13 amino acids. V lost 1 base to trimming and J lost 5 bases, with 8 bases between them. The CDR3 DNA sequence: TGTGCCAGCAGCTTAGTAGGGTCGGAGACCCAGTACTTC. This translates into CASSLVGSETQYF.

This clonotype was counted ten times or more. The gene calls are TRBV6-6 and TRBJ1-2, with 9 bases matching TRBD1. CDR3 length equals 14 residues. Germline V gives CDR1 MNHNY, CDR2 SVGAGI (reference sequence). After removal of 0 bases from V and 7 bases from J, the junction contained 3 bases not matched to a gene. The CDR3 DNA follows: TGTGCCAGCAGTTACTCGGGACAGGGCTTTGGCTACACCTTC. Translated, it gives CASSYSGQGFGYTF.

This clonotype was detected ten times or more. The gene calls are TRBV7-8 and TRBJ2-1; the match to TRBD2 covers 8 bases. Unmatched junction bases numbered 5, after V lost 4 bases and J lost 0 bases. The germline gives CDR1 SGHVS, CDR2 FQNEAQ. The CDR3 has 16 amino acids. CDR3 amino acids: CASSSSSGSSYNEQFF. The CDR3, as DNA: TGTGCCAGCAGCTCCTCCAGCGGGAGCTCCTACAATGAGCAGTTCTTC.

This clonotype was counted only a few times. J is TRBJ2-1 and V is TRBV19; D not resolved. This CDR3 region has 15 residues. V gave up 1 base and J gave up 1 base, with 8 bases separating them. The germline V gene encodes CDR1 LNHDA and CDR2 SQIVND (reference sequence). This chain's CDR3 is CASSIGYGSYNEQFF. The CDR3, as DNA: TGTGCCAGTAGTATAGGATACGGTTCCTACAATGAGCAGTTCTTC.

This clonotype was recorded at least ten times. The chain is built from TRBV3-1 and TRBJ2-5; D call uncertain. CDR1 LGHDT and CDR2 YNNKEL come from the germline V gene (reference sequence). The CDR3 is 15 residues long. V was trimmed by 0 bases and J by 1 base, leaving 9 bases between them. DNA of the CDR3: TGTGCCAGCAGCCAAGATTTCCCGCTCCAAGAGACCCAGTACTTC. It codes for CASSQDFPLQETQYF.

This clonotype was recorded many times. The chain carries TRBV7-2 and TRBJ1-1, with D maybe TRBD1 (6 bases). CDR3 size: 16 residues. Germline CDR1 reads SGHTA; CDR2 reads FQGNSA. The V and J ends lost 2 bases and 3 bases respectively, with 16 bases between them. DNA of the CDR3: TGTGCCAGCAGCTTAACCCGGACAGTCAAATACACTGAAGCTTTCTTT. Translated: CASSLTRTVKYTEAFF.

This clonotype was recorded many times. The genes are TRBV19 and TRBJ2-5; D ambiguous. The V gene lost 3 bases and the J gene lost 1 base, with 9 bases spanning the gap. CDR1 and CDR2 (germline): LNHDA, SQIVND (reference sequence). The CDR3 runs 14 residues. The CDR3 DNA is TGTGCCAGTAGTATCCTGGCTGGCCAAGAGACCCAGTACTTC. It codes for CASSILAGQETQYF.

This clonotype was recorded many times. This rearrangement joins TRBV30 to TRBJ1-6; no firm D call. V was pared by 1 base and J by 3 bases, with 10 bases between. The germline V gene has CDR1 GTSNPN and CDR2 SVGIG (reference sequence). The CDR3 runs 15 residues. The CDR3 nucleotides are TGTGCCTGGAGTGGGCGCGGAGGCTATAATTCACCCCTCCACTTT. Encoded protein: CAWSGRGGYNSPLHF.

This clonotype was counted many times. The V and J genes are TRBV3-1 and TRBJ2-7, with D possibly being TRBD1 or TRBD2 (5 bases each). The V and J ends lost 4 bases and 6 bases respectively, with 13 bases between them. The CDR3 is made up of 13 amino acids. In germline, CDR1 is LGHDT, CDR2 YNNKEL (reference sequence). The CDR3 is CASSLYSGSEQYF. DNA of the CDR3: TGTGCCAGCAGCCTCTATTCAGGGAGCGAGCAGTACTTC.

Worth noting for this clonotype: This could be a read error, since a much larger clone is one nucleotide away. V gene TRBV18 combines with J gene TRBJ2-3; D unclear. Germline V gene lookup returns CDR1 KGHSH and CDR2 LQKENI. The CDR3 extends over 13 amino acids. The DNA of the CDR3 is TGTGCCAGCTCACCAGGGATAGCAGATACGAAGTATTTT. Its translation: CASSPGIADTKYF.

As concerns this clonotype: A far larger clone lies a single base away; this is likely a read error. The chain joins TRBV13 to TRBJ1-1, with a possible D match to TRBD1 (6 bases). Germline V lookup: CDR1 PRHDT, CDR2 FYEKMQ (reference sequence). Trimming took 3 bases from V and 1 from J, leaving 12 bases between them. The CDR3 sequence is 15 residues long. CDR3 amino acids: CASSLTGGQNTEAFF. DNA for the CDR3: TGTGCCAGCAGCTTGACCGGGGGGCAGAACACTGAAGCTTTCTTT.

This clonotype has a count of ten or more. J is TRBJ1-1 and V is TRBV24-1, with D maybe TRBD1 (5 bases). The germline CDR1 and CDR2 sequences are KGHDR and SFDVKD. The CDR3 is 14 amino acids. The V and J ends lost 3 bases and 7 bases respectively, with 14 bases between them. The CDR3 region has the DNA TGTGCCACCAGTGATCCAATGGGGGGAAATGAAGCTTTCTTT. Amino acids: CATSDPMGGNEAFF.

This clonotype was seen only a few times. V usage is TRBV7-9 and J usage is TRBJ1-5; maybe TRBD1 (5 bases). Germline CDR1 SEHNR, CDR2 FQNEAQ (reference sequence). The CDR3 totals 16 residues. Trimming removed 1 base from V and 4 bases from J, with 14 bases in between. The CDR3 region is CASSLGDLSGNQPQHF. The DNA for the CDR3 is TGTGCCAGCAGCTTAGGGGACCTATCGGGAAATCAGCCCCAGCATTTT.

A note on this clonotype: This may be a read error: a much more frequent sequence differs by one nucleotide. The rearrangement joins TRBV2 to TRBJ2-1; D unresolved. V was trimmed by 7 bases and J by 6 bases, leaving 16 bases between them. Germline assignment: CDR1 SNHLY and CDR2 FYNNEI. The CDR3 is made up of 14 amino acids. CDR3 protein: CASTQTPTRNEQFF. CDR3 nucleotide sequence: TGTGCCAGCACTCAGACACCTACCCGCAATGAGCAGTTCTTC.

This clonotype was detected many times. The gene calls are TRBV6-9 and TRBJ1-4; D not certain. CDR1 and CDR2 from the germline V gene are MNHGY and SVAAGI. The CDR3 runs to 16 residues. The V end was cut by 3 bases, the J end by 3 bases, with 14 bases between. The CDR3, as DNA: TGTGCCAGCAGTTACACTTCGGGAGCCGCTAATGAAAAACTGTTTTTT. It codes for CASSYTSGAANEKLFF.